This T cell receptor beta chain was captured by sequencing in a study of sequential checkpoint blockade in melanoma. Study overall: Patients were randomized 1:1 to nivolumab-then-ipilimumab or ipilimumab-then-nivolumab first-line. Maintenance nivolumab came after either treatment sequence.

Germline assignment: CDR1 SQVTM and CDR2 ANQGSEA. The CDR3 runs to 13 residues. Trimming took off 5 bases at V and 4 bases at J, with 14 bases between the two ends. This sample's treatment: randomized to nivolumab then ipilimumab (arm A) or the reverse (arm B). DNA-damaging chemotherapy had not been given to any patient beforehand. PBMC sorting kept live CD3+CD8+ cells without CD19 or CD56. The protocol was immunoSEQ multiplex PCR, while the TCRdb copy is restricted to in-frame clones and leaves out a portion. The data contain about 32,000 clones, roughly 84% of them seen just once; the ten biggest clones take up approximately 18%.

The TCR comes from a human donor with melanoma. Source: CD8+ T cells sorted from blood (inferred from file names), taken from a patient given nivolumab and ipilimumab in sequence. The J gene is TRBJ1-2, the V gene TRBV29-1, with D maybe TRBD1 (6 bases). The CDR3 nucleotides are TGCAGCGTTCCGGGGGGCTCGGTCTATGGCTACACCTTC. This gives the protein CSVPGGSVYGYTF.